The present T cell receptor beta chain was sequenced within a study of shared T cell receptors in the human thymus. This CDR3 is 14 amino acids long. Germline values: CDR1 SQVTM, CDR2 ANQGSEA. V shed 3 bases and J shed 4 bases, with 15 bases lying between them. Profiled with immunoSEQ multiplex PCR; TCRdb holds only in-frame clones, not every one. The sample has approximately 660,000 clones, 88% seen once. These data were also reused for a study on human thymus T cells. This second study notes: Corrective surgery for congenital heart defects was being performed on the healthy Finnish infants who served as donors. The source of the thymus tissue was resections taken during corrective heart surgery.

The clonotype originates from a boy under two years old with a congenital heart defect. The rearrangement joins TRBV29-1 to TRBJ2-5, with TRBD1 as a possible D gene (6 bases). What was sequenced was thymocytes. This CDR3 is CSVDRQVGRETQYF. CDR3 bases: TGCAGCGTTGACAGACAGGTGGGGAGAGAGACCCAGTACTTC.